The present TCR beta chain was sequenced within a study of T-cell memory formation after mild COVID-19. Study information: TCR clusters showed largely donor specificity. Overall study results and limits: The main location of contracting CD4+ clones was CM and EM, and that of contracting CD8+ clones was EMRA. Contracting clones from day 15 to 85 had balanced CD4/CD8; later expanders favoured CD4+.

Concerning this clonotype itself: The antigen remains undetermined.

Germline CDR1 is SGHAT and CDR2 is FQNNGV. The V and J ends lost 5 bases and 0 bases respectively, with 17 bases between them. This CDR3 has 17 amino acids. Researchers used 5'RACE with constant-segment primers to make TCR alpha and TCR beta cDNA libraries that carry sample barcodes and UMIs. TCRdb reprocessed the 5' RACE reads via MiXCR and lists one record per CDR3 protein. The table records about 340,000 distinct CDR3 sequences, more than 20% of them present only once. V and J are TRBV11-2 and TRBJ2-1; D is possibly TRBD1 or TRBD2 (5 bases each). The clonotype comes from a man between 18 and 29 years old who had mild COVID-19 (a few samples of this study predate the infection). Cell type and time point are not known. The sample was PBMCs or a T cell subset sorted from them (not recorded which). The CDR3 nucleotides read TGTGCCAGCAGCCCTGTCCCGGGGCAGAGCTCCTACAATGAGCAGTTCTTC. Encoded protein: CASSPVPGQSSYNEQFF.